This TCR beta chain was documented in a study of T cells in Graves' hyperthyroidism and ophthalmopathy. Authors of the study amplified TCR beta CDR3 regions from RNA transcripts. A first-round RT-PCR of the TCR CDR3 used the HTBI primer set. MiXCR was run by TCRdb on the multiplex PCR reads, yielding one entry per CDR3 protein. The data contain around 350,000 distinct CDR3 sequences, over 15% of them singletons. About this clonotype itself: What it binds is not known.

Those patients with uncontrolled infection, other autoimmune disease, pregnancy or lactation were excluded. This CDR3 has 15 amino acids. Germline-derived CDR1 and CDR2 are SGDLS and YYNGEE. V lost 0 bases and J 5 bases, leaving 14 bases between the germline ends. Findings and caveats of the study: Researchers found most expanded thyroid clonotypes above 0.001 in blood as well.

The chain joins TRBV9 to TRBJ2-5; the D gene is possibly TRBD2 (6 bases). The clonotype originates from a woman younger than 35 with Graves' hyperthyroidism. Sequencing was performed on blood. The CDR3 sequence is CASSVGLSSGETQYF. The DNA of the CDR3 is TGTGCCAGCAGCGTAGGCCTTTCCAGCGGGGAGACCCAGTACTTC.